Given below is one T cell receptor beta chain in context. Its cognate antigen has yet to be identified. Base quality data are lacking; no much larger clone is found one base away. Patients with uncontrolled infections, other autoimmune diseases, pregnancy or lactation were excluded. Diagnoses relied on clinical symptoms, serum thyroxine and TRAb, thyroid ultrasound and orbital computed tomography. Trizol reagent was used to extract total RNA, and RNA quality was then checked on an Agilent 2100 Bioanalyzer. TCR beta CDR3 regions were amplified from RNA transcripts. A first-round RT-PCR of the TCR CDR3 used the HTBI primer set with the Qiagen OneStep RT-PCR kit. Libraries were constructed in a second round of multiplex PCR, after which size selection and purification were carried out. Paired-end sequencing of the libraries was performed with 100 bp reads on an Illumina HiSeq2000. Per the original workflow: SOAPnuke was used to process the raw data, with reads discarded if the reads contained adapters or uncalled bases, had a mean Phred below 15, or lacked an exact constant-primer or identifier match. High-quality paired reads were merged using COPE v1.2.5, and each unique nucleotide sequence was defined as a clonotype. MiTCR v1.1 was used to align the clonotypes against IMGT TRBV, TRBD and TRBJ reference segments. The analysis included only V-J combinations with a frequency above 0.0001, which together covered 99% to 99.2% of the repertoires. The TCS score was defined as F50 (clonal expansion) divided by E x V (chaos), with BLOSUM62-based TCRdist calculated between CDR3 peptides within each V-J. Welch's t-statistics and random forest reduced 500 to 550 V-J features to 13, which were used in a naive Bayes classifier (R e1071). The similarity between thyroid and blood repertoires was quantified using the Morisita-Horn index. TCRdb itself trimmed the public reads at Q25 with fastp, ran MiXCR and retained productive beta chains. One record per CDR3 amino acid sequence lists the most common genes and DNA. TCRdb, rather than the study authors, made the V and J calls. This sample is represented by approximately 640,000 distinct CDR3 sequences; roughly 45% of them were singletons. The leading ten clones occupy less than 9.5% of the sample.

This entry comes from a study of T cells in Graves' hyperthyroidism and ophthalmopathy (dated by TCRdb to the late 2010s). For the study in its entirety: To identify TCR V-J signatures that set the groups apart, the researchers used a discovery cohort of about a hundred patients, made up of 40 to 45 with Graves' ophthalmopathy and 57 with stable Graves' hyperthyroidism. The 100 discovery patients were randomly split 7:3 into training and test sets. Whether ophthalmopathy could be predicted prospectively was tested in an independent validation cohort made up of approximately 19 hyperthyroidism patients plus 17 patients who later progressed to ophthalmopathy. Following sampling, methimazole starting at 30 mg daily was given to hyperthyroidism patients, and high-dose intravenous methylprednisolone was given to ophthalmopathy patients. TCR Vbeta CDR3 sequencing of 140 or so peripheral blood samples (roughly 41 ophthalmopathy, approximately 80 hyperthyroidism and roughly 17 progressor patients) is reported in the paper. Thyroid tissue and blood T-cell repertoires from six Graves' hyperthyroidism patients were also compared in the study. The research as a whole found: Most expanded thyroid clonotypes (frequency above 0.001) were also detected in blood, suggesting blood repertoires may reflect thyroid immune responses. A model built on a 13 V-J signature distinguished ophthalmopathy from stable hyperthyroidism, reaching about 88% sensitivity and about 81% specificity in cross-validation and 80%/75% in testing. Sample size was not statistically predetermined, and blinding of investigators to group allocation was not performed. In validation, the model predicted progression to ophthalmopathy a median of 6.5 months before onset, with around 70% sensitivity and 72.22% specificity.

V is shortened by 0 bases, J by 12 bases, and the region joining them spans 11 bases. The germline V gene yields ENHRY for CDR1 and SYGVKD for CDR2. There are 12 amino acids in the CDR3, from cysteine to phenylalanine inclusive. This entry keeps only the CDR3 DNA: 36 bases, framed from base 1. What was sequenced was peripheral blood or thyroid tissue (not recorded which). The V and J genes are TRBV10-3 and TRBJ1-2; the D gene remains uncertain. The TCR sequence derives from an adult man with Graves' disease, either hyperthyroidism or ophthalmopathy (not recorded which). The CDR3: CAISESVSGNTF. In nucleotide form, the sequence is TGTGCCATCAGTGAGTCAGTCTCTGGAAACACCTTC.